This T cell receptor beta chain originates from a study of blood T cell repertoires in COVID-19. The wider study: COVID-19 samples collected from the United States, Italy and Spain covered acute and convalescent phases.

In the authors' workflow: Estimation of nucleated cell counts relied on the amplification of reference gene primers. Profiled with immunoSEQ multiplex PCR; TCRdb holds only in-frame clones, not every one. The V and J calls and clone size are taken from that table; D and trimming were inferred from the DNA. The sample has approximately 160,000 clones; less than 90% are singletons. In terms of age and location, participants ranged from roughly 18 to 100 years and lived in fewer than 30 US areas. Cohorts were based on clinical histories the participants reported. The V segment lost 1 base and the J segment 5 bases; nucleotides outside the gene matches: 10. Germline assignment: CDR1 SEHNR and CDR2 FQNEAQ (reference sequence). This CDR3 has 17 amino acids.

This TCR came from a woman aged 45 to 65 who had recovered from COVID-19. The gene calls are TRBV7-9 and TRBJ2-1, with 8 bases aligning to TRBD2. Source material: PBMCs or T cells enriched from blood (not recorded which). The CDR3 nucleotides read TGTGCCAGCAGCTTAGTTGGGATAGCGGGGATTAACAATGAGCAGTTCTTC. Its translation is CASSLVGIAGINNEQFF.